The clone carrying this T cell receptor beta chain was detected ten times or more. Germline-derived CDR1 and CDR2 are SGHVS and FQNEAQ. This CDR3 is 13 amino acids long. Between the trimmed V and J ends, which lost 5 bases and 1 base, there was a span of 9 bases. Authors of the study amplified TCR beta CDR3 regions from RNA transcripts. The study used the HTBI primer set for a first-round RT-PCR of the TCR CDR3. TCRdb reprocessed the multiplex PCR reads with MiXCR, giving one entry per CDR3 protein. The sample includes 250,000 to 350,000 distinct CDR3 sequences, around 17% seen only once; the top ten take approximately 31%. This sample stems from a study of T cells in Graves' hyperthyroidism and ophthalmopathy.

The chain has TRBV7-8 and TRBJ2-7, with D possibly matching TRBD2 (5 bases). Sequencing input: blood. This TCR came from a man younger than 45 with Graves' hyperthyroidism. CDR3 DNA: TGTGCCAGCAGCACCGGGATTTCCTACGAGCAGTACTTC. Its translation is CASSTGISYEQYF.